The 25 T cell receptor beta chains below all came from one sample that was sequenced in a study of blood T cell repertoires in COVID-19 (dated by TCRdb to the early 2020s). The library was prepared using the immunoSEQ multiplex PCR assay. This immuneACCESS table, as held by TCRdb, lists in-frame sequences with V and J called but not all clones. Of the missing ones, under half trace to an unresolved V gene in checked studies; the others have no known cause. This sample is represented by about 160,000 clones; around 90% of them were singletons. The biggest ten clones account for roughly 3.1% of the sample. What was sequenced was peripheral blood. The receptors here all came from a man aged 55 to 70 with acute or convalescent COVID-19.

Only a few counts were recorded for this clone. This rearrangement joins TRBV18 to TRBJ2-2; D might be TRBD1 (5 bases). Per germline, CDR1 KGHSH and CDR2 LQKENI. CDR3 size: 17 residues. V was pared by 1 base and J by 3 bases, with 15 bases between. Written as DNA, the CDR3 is TGTGCCAGCTCACCACAAGCAGGGTCGCCTGACACCGGGGAGCTGTTTTTT. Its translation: CASSPQAGSPDTGELFF.

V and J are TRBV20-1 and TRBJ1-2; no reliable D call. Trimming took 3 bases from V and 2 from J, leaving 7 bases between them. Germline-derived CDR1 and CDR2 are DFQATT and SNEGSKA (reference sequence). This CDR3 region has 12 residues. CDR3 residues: CSASVGNYGYTF. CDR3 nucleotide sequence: TGCAGTGCTAGTGTCGGGAACTATGGCTACACCTTC.

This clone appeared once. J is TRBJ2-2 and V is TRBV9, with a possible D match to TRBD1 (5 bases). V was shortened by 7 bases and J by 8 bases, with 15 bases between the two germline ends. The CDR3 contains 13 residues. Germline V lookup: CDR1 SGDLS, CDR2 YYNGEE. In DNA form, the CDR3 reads TGTGCCAGCTCCAGGGTGCATAAGGGGGAGCTGTTTTTT. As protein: CASSRVHKGELFF.

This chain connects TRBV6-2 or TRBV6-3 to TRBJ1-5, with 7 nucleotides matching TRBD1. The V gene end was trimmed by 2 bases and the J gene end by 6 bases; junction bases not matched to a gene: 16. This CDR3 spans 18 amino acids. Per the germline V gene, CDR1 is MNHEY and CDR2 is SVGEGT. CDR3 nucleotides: TGTGCCAGCAGTTACGGGACGCTGACAGGGCAAAAAGGTCAGCCCCAGCATTTT. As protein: CASSYGTLTGQKGQPQHF.

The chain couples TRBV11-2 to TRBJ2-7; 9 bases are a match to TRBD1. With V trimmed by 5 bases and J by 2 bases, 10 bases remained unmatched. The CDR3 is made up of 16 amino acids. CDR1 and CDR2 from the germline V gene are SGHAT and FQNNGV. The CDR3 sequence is CASSNTGQGSTYEQYF. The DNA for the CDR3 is TGTGCCAGCAGCAATACGGGACAGGGTAGCACCTACGAGCAGTACTTC.

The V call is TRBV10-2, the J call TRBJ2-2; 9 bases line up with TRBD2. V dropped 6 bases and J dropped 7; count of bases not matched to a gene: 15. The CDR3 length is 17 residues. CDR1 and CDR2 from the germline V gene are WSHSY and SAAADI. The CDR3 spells CASRKSVAGGPGGELFF. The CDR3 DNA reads TGCGCCAGCAGGAAAAGTGTGGCGGGGGGGCCCGGCGGGGAGCTGTTTTTT.

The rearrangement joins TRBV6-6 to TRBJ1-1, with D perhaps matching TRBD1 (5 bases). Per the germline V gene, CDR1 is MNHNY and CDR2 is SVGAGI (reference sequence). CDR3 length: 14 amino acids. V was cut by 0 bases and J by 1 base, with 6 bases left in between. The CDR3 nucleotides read TGTGCCAGCAGTTACTCGACAGAGAACACTGAAGCTTTCTTT. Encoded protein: CASSYSTENTEAFF.

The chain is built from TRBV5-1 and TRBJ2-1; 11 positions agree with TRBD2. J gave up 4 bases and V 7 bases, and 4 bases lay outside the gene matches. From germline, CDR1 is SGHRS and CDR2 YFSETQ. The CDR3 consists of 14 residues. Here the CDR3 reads CASAGLAGYNEQFF. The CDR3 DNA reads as TGCGCCAGCGCTGGACTAGCGGGTTACAATGAGCAGTTCTTC.

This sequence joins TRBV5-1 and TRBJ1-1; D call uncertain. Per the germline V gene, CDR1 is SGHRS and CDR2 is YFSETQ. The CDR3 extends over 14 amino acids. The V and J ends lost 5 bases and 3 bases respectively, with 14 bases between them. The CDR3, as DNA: TGCGCCAGCAGATTAGGGAGCTGGGACACTGAAGCTTTCTTT. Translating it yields CASRLGSWDTEAFF.

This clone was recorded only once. This CDR3 reads CASSEGRGLPQHF. Written as DNA, the CDR3 is TGTGCCAGCAGCGAAGGTCGCGGCTTGCCCCAGCATTTT. The chain has TRBV7-6 and TRBJ1-5; D remains unclear. The germline V gene encodes CDR1 SGHVS and CDR2 FNYEAQ. This CDR3 has 13 amino acids. Trimming cost V 5 bases and J 9 bases, with 14 bases left between them.

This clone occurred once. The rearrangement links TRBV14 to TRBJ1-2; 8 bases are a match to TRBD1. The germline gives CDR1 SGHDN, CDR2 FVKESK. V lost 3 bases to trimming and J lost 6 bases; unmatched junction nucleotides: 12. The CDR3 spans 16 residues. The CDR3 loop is CASSHLQDRARNGYTF. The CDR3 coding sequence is TGTGCCAGCAGCCACCTTCAGGACAGGGCAAGGAATGGCTACACCTTC.

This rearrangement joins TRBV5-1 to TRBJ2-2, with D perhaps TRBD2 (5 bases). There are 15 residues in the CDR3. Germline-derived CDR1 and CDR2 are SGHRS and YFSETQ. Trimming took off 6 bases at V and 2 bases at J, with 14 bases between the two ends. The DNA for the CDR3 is TGCGCCAGCAAAGTATTGGGGAGAAACACCGGGGAGCTGTTTTTT. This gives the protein CASKVLGRNTGELFF.

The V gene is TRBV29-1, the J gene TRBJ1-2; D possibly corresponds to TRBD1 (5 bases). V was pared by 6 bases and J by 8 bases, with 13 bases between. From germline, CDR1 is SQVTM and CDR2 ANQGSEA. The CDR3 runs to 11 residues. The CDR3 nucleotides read TGCAGCGTCCCGGGAGGGGTAGGCTACACCTTC. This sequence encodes CSVPGGVGYTF.

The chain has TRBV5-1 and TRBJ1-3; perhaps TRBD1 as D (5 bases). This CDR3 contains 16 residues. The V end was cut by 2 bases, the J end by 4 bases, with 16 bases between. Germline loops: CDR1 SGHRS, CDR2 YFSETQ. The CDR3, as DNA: TGCGCCAGCAGCTTAGCAGGGCCCTCGAGGGGAAACACCATATATTTT. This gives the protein CASSLAGPSRGNTIYF.

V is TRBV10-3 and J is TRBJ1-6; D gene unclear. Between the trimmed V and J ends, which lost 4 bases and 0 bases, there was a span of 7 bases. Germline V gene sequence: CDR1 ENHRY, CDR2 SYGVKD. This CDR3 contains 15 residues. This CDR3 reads CAISGRSSYNSPLHF. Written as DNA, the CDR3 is TGTGCCATCAGTGGTAGGAGCTCCTATAATTCACCCCTCCACTTT.

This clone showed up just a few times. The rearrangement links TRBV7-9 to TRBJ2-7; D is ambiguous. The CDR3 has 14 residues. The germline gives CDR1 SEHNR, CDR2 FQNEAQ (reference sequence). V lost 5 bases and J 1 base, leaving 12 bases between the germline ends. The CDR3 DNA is TGTGCCAGCAGCGATACTACCCTGTCCTACGAGCAGTACTTC. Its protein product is CASSDTTLSYEQYF.

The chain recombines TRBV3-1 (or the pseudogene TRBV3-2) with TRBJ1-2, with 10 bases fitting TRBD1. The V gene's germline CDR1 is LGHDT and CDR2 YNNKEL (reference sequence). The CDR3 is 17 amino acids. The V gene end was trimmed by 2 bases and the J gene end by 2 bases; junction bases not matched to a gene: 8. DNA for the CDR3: TGTGCCAGCAGCCAACGGGACAGGGGAATAGGGAACTATGGCTACACCTTC. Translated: CASSQRDRGIGNYGYTF.

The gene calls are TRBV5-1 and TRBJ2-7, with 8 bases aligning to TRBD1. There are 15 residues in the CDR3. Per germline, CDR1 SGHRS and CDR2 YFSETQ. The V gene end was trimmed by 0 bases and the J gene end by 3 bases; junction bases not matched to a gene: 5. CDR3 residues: CASSLDDRGYYEQYF. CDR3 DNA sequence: TGCGCCAGCAGCTTGGATGACAGGGGCTACTACGAGCAGTACTTC.

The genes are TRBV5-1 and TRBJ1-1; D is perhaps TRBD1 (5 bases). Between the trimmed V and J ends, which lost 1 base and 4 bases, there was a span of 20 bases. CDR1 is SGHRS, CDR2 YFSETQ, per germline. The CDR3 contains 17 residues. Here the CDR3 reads CASSLWGREFPLTEAFF. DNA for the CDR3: TGCGCCAGCAGCTTGTGGGGCAGGGAATTTCCCCTCACTGAAGCTTTCTTT.

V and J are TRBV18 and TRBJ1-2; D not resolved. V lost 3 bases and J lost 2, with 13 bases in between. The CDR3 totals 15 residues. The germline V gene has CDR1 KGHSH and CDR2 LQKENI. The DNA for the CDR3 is TGTGCCAGCTCACCGAACGCGGGCGGAAACTATGGCTACACCTTC. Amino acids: CASSPNAGGNYGYTF.

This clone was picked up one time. CDR3 DNA: TGTGCCAGCAGCTTAAATGGGGGCAGGGACACCGGGGAGCTGTTTTTT. Protein product: CASSLNGGRDTGELFF. The rearrangement uses TRBV7-3 and TRBJ2-2; TRBD1 might be the D (6 bases). The CDR3 is 16 amino acids. Germline values: CDR1 SGHTA, CDR2 FQGTGA. With 1 base removed from V and 3 bases from J, the gap between germline ends came to 12 bases.

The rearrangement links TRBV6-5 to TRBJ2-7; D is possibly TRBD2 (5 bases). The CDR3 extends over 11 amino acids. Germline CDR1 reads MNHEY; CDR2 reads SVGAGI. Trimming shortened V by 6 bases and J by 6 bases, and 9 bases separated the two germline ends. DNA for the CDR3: TGTGCCAGCAGACAGAGGGTCGAGCAGTACTTC. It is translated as CASRQRVEQYF.

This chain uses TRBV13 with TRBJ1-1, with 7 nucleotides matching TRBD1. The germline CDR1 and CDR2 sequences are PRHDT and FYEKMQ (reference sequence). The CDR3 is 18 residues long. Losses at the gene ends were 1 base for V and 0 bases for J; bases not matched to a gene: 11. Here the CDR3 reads CASSLAPGTANMNTEAFF. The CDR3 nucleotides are TGTGCCAGCAGCTTAGCCCCGGGGACAGCTAATATGAACACTGAAGCTTTCTTT.

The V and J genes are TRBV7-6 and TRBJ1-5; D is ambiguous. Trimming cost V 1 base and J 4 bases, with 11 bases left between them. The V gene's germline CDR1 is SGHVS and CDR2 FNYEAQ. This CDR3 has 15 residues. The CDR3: CASSLDPGNNQPQHF. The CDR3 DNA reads TGTGCCAGCAGCTTAGATCCGGGGAATAATCAGCCCCAGCATTTT.

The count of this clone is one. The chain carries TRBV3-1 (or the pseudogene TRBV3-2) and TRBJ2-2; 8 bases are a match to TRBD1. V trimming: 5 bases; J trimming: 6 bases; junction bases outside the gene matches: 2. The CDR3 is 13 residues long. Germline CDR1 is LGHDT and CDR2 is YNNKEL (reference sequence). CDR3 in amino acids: CASSDRGPGELFF. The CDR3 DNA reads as TGTGCCAGCAGCGACAGGGGTCCCGGGGAGCTGTTTTTT.